The text below deals with one T cell receptor beta chain. Its antigen is unidentified. The donors formed part of the approximately 130-subject validation cohort, distinct from the roughly 630-subject first cohort. Germline CDR1 SGHDT, CDR2 YYEEEE. There are 14 residues in the CDR3. Trimming removed 0 bases at V and 2 bases at J, with 5 bases between. The sample originates from a study of cytomegalovirus exposure and HLA in healthy donors. Study-level results: Rarity held for most TCR sequences, but there were some public TCRs that occurred in many donors.

Generated by immunoSEQ multiplex PCR, the TCRdb table keeps only in-frame clones and is missing some. The data contain some 150,000 clones, more than 75% of them seen just once; the ten biggest clones take up approximately 3%. The genes are TRBV5-6 and TRBJ1-4; no definite D call. The origin of this receptor is a man between 18 and 35 years old in good health and CMV-seronegative. Sequenced material: PBMCs. Written as DNA, the CDR3 is TGTGCCAGCAGCTTGGGTCTGACTAATGAAAAACTGTTTTTT. Its translation: CASSLGLTNEKLFF.